Listed below are T cell receptor beta chains from one sample, sequenced in a study of human T cells and chemical hapten exposure. TCRdb redid the calling of the 5' RACE reads with MiXCR, one entry per CDR3 protein. Counted here are tens of thousands of distinct CDR3 sequences, less than 9.5% occurring once; the ten biggest clones make up around 2.3%. Source of these receptors: a male donor in good health. The CDR3 runs from the conserved cysteine through the conserved F or W. The order of the fields is CDR3 protein, CDR3 DNA, V gene, D gene, clone size, J gene. D genes are given only for firm matches. Rows may omit the clone size; those that give it use once, few, many or a size class.

CDR3 protein: CASSLGLAANEQFF
CDR3 DNA: TGTGCCAGCAGCTTGGGACTAGCGGCGAATGAGCAGTTCTTC
V gene: TRBV5-5
D gene: TRBD2
clone size: many
J gene: TRBJ2-1

CDR3 protein: CASSSRRSTDTQYF
CDR3 DNA: TGTGCCAGCAGCTCAAGGCGTAGCACAGATACGCAGTATTTT
V gene: TRBV7-2
D gene: -
clone size: few
J gene: TRBJ2-3

CDR3 protein: CASSYITRGESTDTQYF
CDR3 DNA: TGTGCCAGCAGTTACATCACCAGGGGAGAGAGCACAGATACGCAGTATTTT
V gene: TRBV6-5
D gene: -
clone size: many
J gene: TRBJ2-3

CDR3 protein: CASSPSGRAQETQYF
CDR3 DNA: TGTGCCAGCTCACCCAGCGGGAGGGCCCAAGAGACCCAGTACTTC
V gene: TRBV18
D gene: TRBD2
clone size: many
J gene: TRBJ2-5

CDR3 protein: CSAPITGGNEQFF
CDR3 DNA: TGCAGTGCTCCTATCACTGGGGGCAATGAGCAGTTCTTC
V gene: TRBV20-1
D gene: -
clone size: many
J gene: TRBJ2-1

CDR3 protein: CASSFPGAVAEAFF
CDR3 DNA: TGTGCCAGCAGCTTCCCAGGGGCGGTGGCTGAAGCTTTCTTT
V gene: TRBV7-8
D gene: -
clone size: many
J gene: TRBJ1-1

CDR3 protein: CASRITGTGELFF
CDR3 DNA: TGTGCCAGTAGGATAACAGGGACCGGGGAGCTGTTTTTT
V gene: TRBV19
D gene: -
clone size: -
J gene: TRBJ2-2

CDR3 protein: CSASLAASYEQYF
CDR3 DNA: TGCAGTGCTAGTCTAGCGGCGTCCTACGAGCAGTACTTC
V gene: TRBV20-1
D gene: TRBD2
clone size: few
J gene: TRBJ2-7

CDR3 protein: CASSPTENQPQHF
CDR3 DNA: TGTGCCAGCAGCCCGACCGAGAATCAGCCCCAGCATTTT
V gene: TRBV6-5
D gene: -
clone size: many
J gene: TRBJ1-5

CDR3 protein: CSIPGQGSYEQYF
CDR3 DNA: TGCAGCATCCCGGGACAGGGTTCCTACGAGCAGTACTTC
V gene: TRBV29-1
D gene: TRBD1
clone size: many
J gene: TRBJ2-7

CDR3 protein: CASSLARSGSVPEQFF
CDR3 DNA: TGTGCCAGCAGCTTGGCCCGAAGCGGGAGTGTCCCCGAGCAGTTCTTC
V gene: TRBV5-4
D gene: TRBD2
clone size: many
J gene: TRBJ2-1

CDR3 protein: CASSEAEGGARRSLGELFF
CDR3 DNA: TGTGCCAGCAGTGAAGCAGAGGGGGGGGCTCGTCGTAGTCTCGGGGAGCTGTTTTTT
V gene: TRBV6-1
D gene: -
clone size: many
J gene: TRBJ2-2

CDR3 protein: CASSRDRNYGYTF
CDR3 DNA: TGTGCCAGCAGCCGAGACAGGAACTATGGCTACACCTTC
V gene: TRBV6-5
D gene: -
clone size: many
J gene: TRBJ1-2

CDR3 protein: CASSLIVGQETQYF
CDR3 DNA: TGTGCCAGCAGCTTGATAGTGGGACAAGAGACCCAGTACTTC
V gene: TRBV7-2
D gene: -
clone size: -
J gene: TRBJ2-5

CDR3 protein: CASRSLAGGLMAQYF
CDR3 DNA: TGTGCCAGCAGGTCACTAGCGGGGGGCCTCATGGCCCAGTACTTC
V gene: TRBV12-3/TRBV12-4
D gene: TRBD2
clone size: -
J gene: TRBJ2-5

CDR3 protein: CSAKSGIYSNQPQHF
CDR3 DNA: TGCAGTGCCAAGTCAGGGATCTATAGCAATCAGCCCCAGCATTTT
V gene: TRBV20-1
D gene: -
clone size: -
J gene: TRBJ1-5

CDR3 protein: CASSLMRVLSGANVLTF
CDR3 DNA: TGTGCCAGCAGTTTAATGCGGGTTCTCTCTGGGGCCAACGTCCTGACTTTC
V gene: TRBV12-3/TRBV12-4
D gene: -
clone size: -
J gene: TRBJ2-6

CDR3 protein: CASSVAGLATNNEQIF
CDR3 DNA: TGTGCCAGCAGCGTAGCGGGACTAGCCACCAACAATGAGCAGATCTTC
V gene: TRBV9
D gene: TRBD2
clone size: -
J gene: TRBJ2-1

CDR3 protein: CASSPGTGTYEQYF
CDR3 DNA: TGTGCCAGTAGTCCGGGGACAGGGACCTACGAGCAGTACTTC
V gene: TRBV19
D gene: TRBD1
clone size: many
J gene: TRBJ2-7

CDR3 protein: CASSVDRRDTQYF
CDR3 DNA: TGTGCCAGCAGCGTAGACCGTAGGGATACGCAGTATTTT
V gene: TRBV9
D gene: -
clone size: many
J gene: TRBJ2-3

CDR3 protein: CASSLVRLVTDTQYF
CDR3 DNA: TGCGCCAGCAGCTTGGTTAGACTCGTCACAGATACGCAGTATTTT
V gene: TRBV5-1
D gene: -
clone size: many
J gene: TRBJ2-3

CDR3 protein: CASSSATGNTIYF
CDR3 DNA: TGTGCCAGCAGTTCCGCTACTGGAAACACCATATATTTT
V gene: TRBV6-6
D gene: -
clone size: -
J gene: TRBJ1-3

CDR3 protein: CASSLPGQYNEQFF
CDR3 DNA: TGCGCCAGCAGCTTGCCGGGACAGTACAATGAGCAGTTCTTC
V gene: TRBV5-1
D gene: TRBD1
clone size: many
J gene: TRBJ2-1

CDR3 protein: CASSYSTGSNQPQHF
CDR3 DNA: TGTGCCAGCAGTTACTCGACCGGAAGCAATCAGCCCCAGCATTTT
V gene: TRBV6-5
D gene: -
clone size: many
J gene: TRBJ1-5

CDR3 protein: CASSSNPGHSRGAYEQYF
CDR3 DNA: TGCGCCAGCAGCTCTAACCCGGGACACAGTAGAGGGGCCTACGAGCAGTACTTC
V gene: TRBV5-1
D gene: -
clone size: many
J gene: TRBJ2-7

CDR3 protein: CASSLAGTSYSNEQFF
CDR3 DNA: TGCGCCAGCAGCTTGGCCGGGACTAGTTACTCCAATGAGCAGTTCTTC
V gene: TRBV5-1
D gene: TRBD2
clone size: few
J gene: TRBJ2-1

CDR3 protein: CSARGLADYNEQFF
CDR3 DNA: TGCAGTGCCCGTGGACTAGCGGACTACAATGAGCAGTTCTTC
V gene: TRBV20-1
D gene: TRBD2
clone size: many
J gene: TRBJ2-1

CDR3 protein: CASSLVGQGAKNTEAFF
CDR3 DNA: TGCGCCAGCAGCTTGGTTGGACAGGGGGCAAAGAACACTGAAGCTTTCTTT
V gene: TRBV5-1
D gene: TRBD1
clone size: few
J gene: TRBJ1-1

CDR3 protein: CASSSHQGEIYGYTF
CDR3 DNA: TGTGCCAGCAGCTCCCACCAGGGAGAAATCTATGGCTACACCTTC
V gene: TRBV11-1
D gene: -
clone size: many
J gene: TRBJ1-2

CDR3 protein: CASSSARASDTQYF
CDR3 DNA: TGTGCCAGCAGCTCCGCTAGGGCGTCGGATACGCAGTATTTT
V gene: TRBV7-9
D gene: -
clone size: -
J gene: TRBJ2-3

CDR3 protein: CASSWTGTGFNEQFF
CDR3 DNA: TGTGCCAGCAGCTGGACCGGGACAGGTTTCAATGAGCAGTTCTTC
V gene: TRBV5-8
D gene: TRBD1
clone size: -
J gene: TRBJ2-1

CDR3 protein: CASSEAKGENTEAFF
CDR3 DNA: TGTGCCAGCAGTGAAGCGAAGGGGGAGAACACTGAAGCTTTCTTT
V gene: TRBV2
D gene: -
clone size: -
J gene: TRBJ1-1

CDR3 protein: CAWIPGQGYEQYF
CDR3 DNA: TGTGCCTGGATCCCGGGACAGGGCTACGAGCAGTACTTC
V gene: TRBV30
D gene: TRBD1
clone size: few
J gene: TRBJ2-7

CDR3 protein: CASSLANSQNTEAFF
CDR3 DNA: TGTGCCAGCAGCTTAGCTAACAGTCAGAACACTGAAGCTTTCTTT
V gene: TRBV7-9
D gene: -
clone size: once
J gene: TRBJ1-1

CDR3 protein: CASRTGTDIQYF
CDR3 DNA: TGTGCCAGCAGGACAGGGACGGACATTCAGTACTTC
V gene: TRBV12-3/TRBV12-4
D gene: TRBD1
clone size: few
J gene: TRBJ2-4

CDR3 protein: CASRPDRAYEQYF
CDR3 DNA: TGTGCCAGCAGACCAGACAGGGCTTACGAGCAGTACTTC
V gene: TRBV7-9
D gene: TRBD1
clone size: many
J gene: TRBJ2-7

CDR3 protein: CASSYLGQAYSNQPQHF
CDR3 DNA: TGTGCCAGCAGTTACCTGGGACAGGCTTATAGCAATCAGCCCCAGCATTTT
V gene: TRBV6-2/TRBV6-3
D gene: TRBD1
clone size: few
J gene: TRBJ1-5